The 22 T cell receptor beta chains below come from one sample, sequenced in a study of T cell changes during pregnancy in multiple sclerosis. TCRdb's copy holds only in-frame clones and misses some; the assay was immunoSEQ multiplex PCR. The sample records about 12,000 clones, around 94% being singletons. The input for sequencing was CD4+ T cells from peripheral blood mononuclear cells, taken before pregnancy. All receptors come from a female donor with multiple sclerosis, enrolled in a pregnancy study.

This chain links TRBV5-4 with TRBJ2-2, with 9 nucleotides matching TRBD1. This CDR3 has 15 residues. CDR1 is SGHNT and CDR2 is YYREEE in the germline V gene (reference sequence). The trim removed 3 bases at V and 5 bases at J, leaving 5 bases unmatched. CDR3 DNA: TGTGCCAGCAGCTCGGACAGGGGCCCAACCGGGGAGCTGTTTTTT. Amino acids: CASSSDRGPTGELFF.

The table lists this clone with a count of one. The gene calls are TRBV5-1 and TRBJ2-5, with 10 bases matching TRBD1. The trim removed 4 bases at V and 4 bases at J, leaving 7 bases unmatched. CDR1 is SGHRS, CDR2 YFSETQ, per germline. CDR3 length: 15 residues. CDR3 amino acids: CASSSRQGASETQYF. The CDR3 DNA reads TGCGCCAGCAGCAGTCGACAGGGGGCATCAGAGACCCAGTACTTC.

The chain carries TRBV6-1 and TRBJ2-1; tentatively, D is TRBD1 (8 bases). Trimming pared 0 bases from V and 3 bases from J, leaving 12 bases between. Germline-derived CDR1 and CDR2 are MNHNS and SASEGT. The CDR3 has 16 amino acids. The CDR3 is CASSEATGDYYNEQFF. In DNA, the CDR3 is TGTGCCAGCAGTGAAGCGACAGGGGACTACTACAATGAGCAGTTCTTC.

The chain uses TRBV11-2 and TRBJ1-1; 9 bases line up with TRBD1. The CDR3 is 18 amino acids. Looked up from germline, CDR1 is SGHAT and CDR2 is FQNNGV. The ends lost 5 bases at V and 2 bases at J; junction bases unmatched: 15. This chain's CDR3 is CASSRGMWDRATNTEAFF. CDR3 in DNA: TGTGCCAGCAGCAGAGGGATGTGGGACAGGGCAACCAACACTGAAGCTTTCTTT. The complete variable domain, with remaining parts taken from reference TRBV11-2 and TRBJ1-1, reads EAGVAQSPRYKIIEKRQSVAFWCNPISGHATLYWYQQILGQGPKLLIQFQNNGVVDDSQLPKDRFSAERLKGVDSTLKIQPAKLEDSAVYLCASSRGMWDRATNTEAFFGQGTRLTVV.

The genes are TRBV6-6 and TRBJ2-2, with D perhaps TRBD2 (5 bases). This CDR3 spans 16 amino acids. V gave up 2 bases and J gave up 8 bases, with 18 bases separating them. Germline V gene data show CDR1 as MNHNY and CDR2 as SVGAGI (reference sequence). The CDR3: CASSYGPERAVGELFF. The CDR3 DNA sequence: TGTGCCAGCAGTTACGGCCCCGAGAGGGCAGTGGGGGAGCTGTTTTTT.

This chain links TRBV5-5 with TRBJ1-3; D ambiguous. The CDR3 covers 17 residues. Per the germline V gene, CDR1 is SGHKS and CDR2 is YYEKEE (reference sequence). V was cut by 3 bases and J by 0 bases, with 16 bases left in between. The CDR3 reads CASSSPGLGSSGNTIYF. The CDR3 DNA sequence: TGTGCCAGCAGCTCCCCGGGCCTGGGGAGCTCTGGAAACACCATATATTTT.

This chain joins TRBV5-6 and TRBJ2-1, with 10 bases lining up with TRBD2. Trimming took 4 bases from V and 4 from J; bases not matched to a gene: 8. CDR3 length: 16 residues. Germline CDR1 reads SGHDT; CDR2 reads YYEEEE. The CDR3 loop is CASSHSLAGKYNEQFF. The CDR3 DNA reads TGTGCCAGCAGCCACTCACTAGCGGGGAAGTACAATGAGCAGTTCTTC.

In its sample, this clone was seen once. The chain recombines TRBV6-1 with TRBJ1-5; 7 bases are shared with TRBD1. Germline V gene lookup returns CDR1 MNHNS and CDR2 SASEGT. V lost 2 bases to trimming and J lost 3 bases; unmatched junction nucleotides: 7. The CDR3 has 16 amino acids. CDR3 DNA sequence: TGTGCCAGCAGTGAACTGACAGGGTGGACCAATCAGCCCCAGCATTTT. It translates to CASSELTGWTNQPQHF.

CDR3 in DNA: TGTGCCAGCCGGGATTTACAGGGCAAGTATCCCTATGGCTACACCTTC. Encoded protein: CASRDLQGKYPYGYTF. The chain joins TRBV11-2 to TRBJ1-2; possibly TRBD1 for D (6 bases). V was trimmed by 8 bases and J by 4 bases, leaving 23 bases between them. CDR3 length equals 16 residues. Germline V gene data show CDR1 as SGHAT and CDR2 as FQNNGV.

The chain employs TRBV25-1 and TRBJ2-3; D unresolved. The length of the CDR3 is 13 residues. V shed 3 bases and J shed 11 bases, with 15 bases lying between them. Germline assignment: CDR1 MGHDK and CDR2 SYGVNS. The CDR3 loop reads CASSENSPFGQYF. DNA of the CDR3: TGTGCCAGCAGTGAGAATTCACCCTTCGGGCAGTATTTT.

Only one count was recorded for this clone. The gene calls are TRBV6-5 and TRBJ2-7; 11 bases align to TRBD2. Unmatched junction bases numbered 5, after V lost 6 bases and J lost 1 base. CDR3 length: 15 amino acids. Germline V gene lookup returns CDR1 MNHEY and CDR2 SVGAGI. CDR3 amino acids: CASSSRLAGSYEQYF. CDR3 in DNA: TGTGCCAGCAGCTCCCGACTAGCGGGGTCCTACGAGCAGTACTTC.

The V gene is TRBV5-6, the J gene TRBJ1-5; D not certain. The germline V gene encodes CDR1 SGHDT and CDR2 YYEEEE. There are 13 residues in the CDR3. V shed 4 bases and J shed 7 bases, with 12 bases lying between them. This chain's CDR3 is CASSLDGSQPQHF. CDR3 in DNA: TGTGCCAGCAGCCTCGACGGGTCACAGCCCCAGCATTTT.

The rearrangement joins TRBV4-1 to TRBJ2-3; TRBD2 aligns across 11 bases. Per the germline V gene, CDR1 is MGHRA and CDR2 is YSYEKL. The CDR3 totals 18 residues. The junction had 8 bases not matched to a gene; V was cut back by 1 base and J by 2 bases. This chain's CDR3 is CASSQGDIAGGNTDTQYF. The CDR3 nucleotides are TGCGCCAGCAGCCAAGGGGATATAGCGGGGGGGAACACAGATACGCAGTATTTT.

The rearrangement joins TRBV21-1 to TRBJ1-4. TRBV21-1 is described as a pseudogene. CDR3 length: 19 residues. CDR3 sequence: CASSNNIERGGQTNEKLFF. CDR3 in DNA: TGTGCCAGCAGCAATAACATAGAGCGGGGGGGCCAGACTAATGAAAAACTGTTTTTT.

The chain couples TRBV6-6 to TRBJ2-2; 9 bases are shared with TRBD2. V trimming: 4 bases; J trimming: 6 bases; junction bases outside the gene matches: 3. The CDR3 runs 14 residues. Germline V gives CDR1 MNHNY, CDR2 SVGAGI (reference sequence). The CDR3, as DNA: TGTGCCAGCAGTTTACCTAGCGGGGCCGGGGAGCTGTTTTTT. It translates to CASSLPSGAGELFF.

This clone appeared a single time. V gene TRBV10-3 combines with J gene TRBJ1-5; 9 bases line up with TRBD1. Germline CDR1 ENHRY, CDR2 SYGVKD. This CDR3 comprises 15 residues. V lost 2 bases and J lost 4; bases outside the gene matches: 3. CDR3 bases: TGTGCCATCAGTGAGCCGGACAGGGGAAATCAGCCCCAGCATTTT. Translation: CAISEPDRGNQPQHF.

The genes are TRBV2 and TRBJ1-3; a weak D match, TRBD1 (5 bases). Germline V gives CDR1 SNHLY, CDR2 FYNNEI. V was trimmed by 11 bases and J by 0 bases, leaving 11 bases between them. The CDR3 sequence is 13 residues long. The CDR3, as DNA: TGTGCCCGAAGACAGAGCTCTGGAAACACCATATATTTT. This gives the protein CARRQSSGNTIYF.

This clone was counted between two and nine times. V and J are TRBV5-4 and TRBJ1-1; 7 bases match TRBD1. The CDR3 loop spans 13 amino acids. Trimming took 6 bases from V and 1 from J; bases not matched to a gene: 3. Germline V gene lookup returns CDR1 SGHNT and CDR2 YYREEE (reference sequence). The CDR3 protein is CASNRGANTEAFF. CDR3 nucleotides: TGTGCCAGCAACAGGGGAGCGAACACTGAAGCTTTCTTT.

This clone appeared a single time. The chain is built from TRBV11-3 and TRBJ2-5, with D possibly matching TRBD2 (6 bases). CDR3 length equals 12 residues. V lost 5 bases, J lost 4 bases, and 8 bases lay in between. The germline gives CDR1 SGHNT, CDR2 YENEEA. CDR3 sequence reads: CASSGGSETQYF. Written as DNA, the CDR3 is TGTGCCAGCAGCGGGGGGTCAGAGACCCAGTACTTC. The variable domain in full, completed from reference TRBV11-3 and TRBJ2-5, reads EAGVVQSPRYKIIEKKQPVAFWCNPISGHNTLYWYLQNLGQGPELLIRYENEEAVDDSQLPKDRFSAERLKGVDSTLKIQPAELGDSAVYLCASSGGSETQYFGPGTRLLVL.

V is TRBV7-9 and J is TRBJ1-1; TRBD1 agrees at 7 bases. CDR3 length: 14 residues. Per germline, CDR1 SEHNR and CDR2 FQNEAQ (reference sequence). Trimming took 6 bases from V and 4 from J; bases not matched to a gene: 8. In nucleotides, the CDR3 is TGTGCCAGCAGAAGGACAGGCCAGGGCACTGAAGCTTTCTTT. Translation: CASRRTGQGTEAFF. Combining the CDR3 with reference TRBV7-9 and TRBJ1-1 gives the whole variable domain DTGVSQNPRHKITKRGQNVTFRCDPISEHNRLYWYRQTLGQGPEFLTYFQNEAQLEKSRLLSDRFSAERPKGSFSTLEIQRTEQGDSAMYLCASRRTGQGTEAFFGQGTRLTVV.

V is TRBV14 and J is TRBJ1-1; D call uncertain. V was clipped by 1 base and J by 9 bases, with 12 bases between them. Per germline, CDR1 SGHDN and CDR2 FVKESK. The CDR3 contains 13 residues. The chain's CDR3 is CASSQGLGRQAFF. The DNA of the CDR3 is TGTGCCAGCAGCCAAGGTTTGGGCAGACAAGCTTTCTTT.

The V gene is TRBV19, the J gene TRBJ1-2; 10 bases map to TRBD1. V trimming: 10 bases; J trimming: 1 base; junction bases outside the gene matches: 12. This CDR3 spans 16 amino acids. Germline V gene lookup returns CDR1 LNHDA and CDR2 SQIVND (reference sequence). CDR3 nucleotides: TGTGCCATAAATGACCCCCGGGACAGGGGTAACTATGGCTACACCTTC. It encodes CAINDPRDRGNYGYTF.